The next 30 T cell receptor beta chains were all read from a single sample in a study of T cells after posttransplantation cyclophosphamide. Assay used: immunoSEQ multiplex PCR; TCRdb lists only in-frame clones, some missing. The sample was found to contain 45,000 to 55,000 clones, and every one recurs. Sequenced material: PBMCs. All receptors derive from a man between 40 and 49 years old in good health, CMV-negative, and a related stem cell transplant donor.

In its sample, this clone was seen many times. The chain joins TRBV5-4 to TRBJ2-7, with 11 bases aligning to TRBD2. After removal of 4 bases from V and 6 bases from J, the junction contained 6 bases not matched to a gene. Germline V CDR1 and CDR2: SGHNT, YYREEE (reference sequence). This CDR3 has 14 residues. The CDR3 nucleotides are TGTGCCAGCAGCCCTAGACTAGCGGGAACCGAGCAGTACTTC. Protein sequence: CASSPRLAGTEQYF.

Many counts were recorded for this clone. J is TRBJ1-6 and V is TRBV4-1; TRBD1 might be the D (6 bases). This CDR3 comprises 16 residues. Deletions cut 1 base from V and 8 bases from J, with 15 bases between. Looked up from germline, CDR1 is MGHRA and CDR2 is YSYEKL. The CDR3 sequence is CASSQVRGGPHSPLHF. The DNA for the CDR3 is TGCGCCAGCAGCCAAGTTAGGGGGGGTCCACATTCACCCCTCCACTTT.

This clone was detected many times. J is TRBJ1-4 and V is TRBV19; D unclear. Germline V gene lookup returns CDR1 LNHDA and CDR2 SQIVND (reference sequence). The germline V and J ends were trimmed by 9 bases and 0 bases, with 11 bases remaining between them. This CDR3 has 14 amino acids. CDR3 in amino acids: CASAPGATNEKLFF. CDR3 in DNA: TGTGCCAGCGCTCCCGGAGCAACTAATGAAAAACTGTTTTTT.

This clone was detected ten times or more. V is TRBV2 and J is TRBJ2-2; D not certain. This CDR3 has 13 residues. The V end lost 7 bases, the J end lost 5 bases, and 11 bases lay between the germline ends. The germline gives CDR1 SNHLY, CDR2 FYNNEI. For the CDR3, the DNA is TGTGCCAGCAAGTACGGCGGAACCGGGGAGCTGTTTTTT. It yields the protein CASKYGGTGELFF.

The table lists this clone with many counts. CDR3 sequence reads: CASTQTSGRTDTQYF. CDR3 DNA sequence: TGTGCCAGCACCCAGACTAGCGGGAGAACAGATACGCAGTATTTT. J is TRBJ2-3 and V is TRBV6-6, with TRBD2 matching over 12 bases. Trimming took 7 bases from V and 3 from J; bases not matched to a gene: 5. The germline V gene encodes CDR1 MNHNY and CDR2 SVGAGI (reference sequence). The CDR3 has 15 residues.

This clone showed up many times. The chain employs TRBV7-2 and TRBJ1-1, with TRBD1 as a possible D gene (5 bases). Trimming took off 4 bases at V and 0 bases at J, with 9 bases between the two ends. There are 14 residues in the CDR3. Per germline, CDR1 SGHTA and CDR2 FQGNSA. The CDR3 loop is CASSWGGVNTEAFF. The CDR3, as DNA: TGTGCCAGCAGCTGGGGGGGTGTGAACACTGAAGCTTTCTTT.

This clone was detected many times. V gene TRBV6-5 combines with J gene TRBJ2-1; D might be TRBD2 (5 bases). This CDR3 spans 13 amino acids. Trimming left V 8 bases short and J 7 bases short, with 15 bases between. CDR1 and CDR2 (germline): MNHEY, SVGAGI. Written as DNA, the CDR3 is TGTGCCAGCGGGATGGGGAGAAGTAATGAGCAGTTCTTC. Translating it yields CASGMGRSNEQFF.

At least ten counts were recorded for this clone. V usage is TRBV6-5 and J usage is TRBJ2-1; D is possibly TRBD2 (6 bases). Trimming cost V 0 bases and J 12 bases, with 9 bases left between them. From germline, CDR1 is MNHEY and CDR2 SVGAGI. This CDR3 comprises 12 residues. The CDR3 coding sequence is TGTGCCAGCAGTTACTCGGAGGGGAGGCAGTTCTTC. As protein: CASSYSEGRQFF.

This clone was counted at least ten times. V gene TRBV2 combines with J gene TRBJ2-7; 13 nucleotides align to TRBD2. The V gene's germline CDR1 is SNHLY and CDR2 FYNNEI. Germline trimming cut 7 bases from V and 3 bases from J; bases unmatched to any gene: 3. CDR3 size: 14 residues. CDR3 coding DNA: TGTGCCAGCACCGGACTAGCGGGAGACTACGAGCAGTACTTC. Translating it yields CASTGLAGDYEQYF.

At least ten counts were recorded for this clone. The chain combines TRBV5-1 with TRBJ2-1; D not certain. V was cut by 0 bases and J by 0 bases, with 10 bases left in between. In germline, CDR1 is SGHRS, CDR2 YFSETQ. The CDR3 covers 16 residues. The chain's CDR3 is CASSLVASSSYNEQFF. DNA of the CDR3: TGCGCCAGCAGCTTGGTTGCTTCGAGCTCCTACAATGAGCAGTTCTTC.

This clone was observed at least ten times. CDR3 nucleotide sequence: TGCAGCGTTCGGTCGGACGGGGGGCCTGGAAACACCATATATTTT. This translates into CSVRSDGGPGNTIYF. V usage is TRBV29-1 and J usage is TRBJ1-3; the D gene is possibly TRBD1 (6 bases). This CDR3 has 15 amino acids. Germline V gives CDR1 SQVTM, CDR2 ANQGSEA. V gave up 5 bases and J gave up 2 bases, with 16 bases separating them.

In this sample, this clone turned up many times. The gene calls are TRBV6-5 and TRBJ1-1; D remains ambiguous. Germline CDR1 and CDR2: MNHEY and SVGAGI. The CDR3 runs 15 residues. V was trimmed by 0 bases and J by 1 base, leaving 9 bases between them. The CDR3: CASSYSQTPNTEAFF. The CDR3 nucleotides are TGTGCCAGCAGTTACTCGCAGACACCGAACACTGAAGCTTTCTTT.

This clone has a count of ten or more. The chain joins TRBV7-9 to TRBJ1-2; TRBD1 matches at 8 bases. Germline assignment: CDR1 SEHNR and CDR2 FQNEAQ (reference sequence). This CDR3 region has 15 residues. V lost 11 bases and J lost 1; bases outside the gene matches: 12. CDR3 in amino acids: CAQGDRFDYNYGYTF. The CDR3 DNA follows: TGTGCCCAGGGGGACAGGTTTGATTATAACTATGGCTACACCTTC. Complete variable domain (other parts from reference TRBV7-9 and TRBJ1-2): DTGVSQNPRHKITKRGQNVTFRCDPISEHNRLYWYRQTLGQGPEFLTYFQNEAQLEKSRLLSDRFSAERPKGSFSTLEIQRTEQGDSAMYLCAQGDRFDYNYGYTFGSGTRLTVV.

This clone was seen repeatedly, ten times or more. This chain connects TRBV7-2 to TRBJ2-1, with D unclear. V gave up 1 base and J gave up 5 bases, with 9 bases separating them. This CDR3 region has 14 residues. CDR1 and CDR2 from the germline V gene are SGHTA and FQGNSA. In nucleotides, the CDR3 is TGTGCCAGCAGCTTAGGTCCAGCGAACAATGAGCAGTTCTTC. Amino acids: CASSLGPANNEQFF.

This clone has ten or more counts. The gene calls are TRBV9 and TRBJ2-7; 8 positions agree with TRBD1. The CDR3 contains 17 residues. V gave up 3 bases and J gave up 1 base; unmatched junction bases: 12. The V gene's germline CDR1 is SGDLS and CDR2 YYNGEE. The CDR3: CASSASSGQGFSYEQYF. As DNA, the CDR3 is TGTGCCAGCAGCGCCAGTTCAGGACAGGGATTTTCCTACGAGCAGTACTTC.

This clone was observed a few times. The J gene is TRBJ1-1, the V gene TRBV7-2, with D maybe TRBD1 (6 bases). This CDR3 is built from 14 residues. CDR1 is SGHTA and CDR2 is FQGNSA in the germline V gene. Trimming removed 3 bases from V and 3 bases from J, with 11 bases in between. The CDR3 here is CASSFNHRDTEAFF. In DNA form, the CDR3 reads TGTGCCAGCAGCTTCAATCACAGGGACACTGAAGCTTTCTTT.

This clone appeared many times. The V gene is TRBV5-1, the J gene TRBJ1-1; D may be TRBD1 (5 bases). Per the germline V gene, CDR1 is SGHRS and CDR2 is YFSETQ. This CDR3 has 15 amino acids. With 0 bases removed from V and 10 bases from J, the gap between germline ends came to 19 bases. The DNA for the CDR3 is TGCGCCAGCAGCTTGGATTCAGGGCGGATATATGGAGCTTTCTTT. It is translated as CASSLDSGRIYGAFF.

At least ten counts were recorded for this clone. The rearrangement uses TRBV11-3 and TRBJ1-1, with 7 bases lining up with TRBD1. Per germline, CDR1 SGHNT and CDR2 YENEEA. This CDR3 region has 13 residues. V lost 5 bases and J lost 5; bases outside the gene matches: 5. The CDR3 is CASSPGGKTEAFF. The CDR3 region has the DNA TGTGCCAGCAGCCCAGGGGGGAAAACTGAAGCTTTCTTT.

This clone was observed at least ten times. The genes are TRBV19 and TRBJ2-1, with TRBD2 as a possible D gene (6 bases). V lost 8 bases, J lost 9 bases, and 17 bases lay in between. The CDR3 contains 13 residues. Looked up from germline, CDR1 is LNHDA and CDR2 is SQIVND (reference sequence). The CDR3 DNA is TGTGCCAGTGGGACTGAGCACGACGGTGAGCAGTTCTTC. The encoded protein is CASGTEHDGEQFF.

This clone was found many times. This chain connects TRBV28 to TRBJ2-3; D remains unclear. The CDR3 has 10 amino acids. V dropped 2 bases and J dropped 9 bases, with 3 bases sitting between them. Looked up from germline, CDR1 is MDHEN and CDR2 is SYDVKM. The CDR3 coding sequence is TGTGCCAGCAGTTTAGAGACGCAGTATTTT. It yields the protein CASSLETQYF.

This clone was counted ten times or more. DNA of the CDR3: TGTGCCACCAGCAGAGATAACCGGGGGGGATACGAGCAGTACTTC. Protein sequence: CATSRDNRGGYEQYF. The V gene is TRBV15, the J gene TRBJ2-7, with 8 positions matching TRBD2. With 0 bases clipped from V and 4 bases from J, the junction kept 5 bases outside the gene matches. Germline V CDR1 and CDR2: LNHNV, YYDKDF (reference sequence). The CDR3 is made up of 15 amino acids.

In its sample, this clone was seen many times. The J gene is TRBJ2-3, the V gene TRBV2; maybe TRBD1 (6 bases). The V end was cut by 10 bases, the J end by 4 bases, with 15 bases between. CDR3 size: 13 residues. The V gene's germline CDR1 is SNHLY and CDR2 FYNNEI. The CDR3 sequence: CATPRDIADTQYF. Written as DNA, the CDR3 is TGTGCCACCCCACGGGACATTGCAGATACGCAGTATTTT.

This clone has a count of ten or more. V gene TRBV28 combines with J gene TRBJ2-7; D not certain. Trimming cost V 5 bases and J 3 bases, with 5 bases left between them. CDR1 and CDR2 (germline): MDHEN, SYDVKM. The CDR3 has 11 amino acids. The CDR3 DNA follows: TGTGCCAGCAGTCCCTACTACGAGCAGTACTTC. It specifies CASSPYYEQYF. The variable domain in full, with the rest retrieved from reference TRBV28 and TRBJ2-7, is DVKVTQSSRYLVKRTGEKVFLECVQDMDHENMFWYRQDPGLGLRLIYFSYDVKMKEKGDIPEGYSVSREKKERFSLILESASTNQTSMYLCASSPYYEQYFGPGTRLTVT.

This clone occurred many times. The rearrangement links TRBV7-6 to TRBJ1-5; tentatively, D is TRBD1 (5 bases). In germline, CDR1 is SGHVS, CDR2 FNYEAQ. Trimming took off 5 bases at V and 5 bases at J, with 16 bases between the two ends. This CDR3 comprises 15 residues. Written as DNA, the CDR3 is TGTGCCAGCAGCCGGGAGTGGGGGGGTGATCAGCCCCAGCATTTT. It specifies CASSREWGGDQPQHF.

This clone was counted at least ten times. V usage is TRBV5-4 and J usage is TRBJ2-2; no reliable D call. The CDR3 runs to 12 residues. V was pared by 2 bases and J by 7 bases, with 6 bases between. Germline assignment: CDR1 SGHNT and CDR2 YYREEE (reference sequence). This chain's CDR3 is CASSFASGELFF. CDR3 sequence (DNA): TGTGCCAGCAGCTTCGCTAGCGGGGAGCTGTTTTTT.

This clone has at least ten counts. The chain links TRBV14 to TRBJ2-7; D is uncertain. V was cut by 0 bases and J by 6 bases, with 15 bases left in between. CDR1 and CDR2 (germline): SGHDN, FVKESK. This CDR3 has 15 amino acids. CDR3 sequence: CASSQDLGPPGEQYF. Written as DNA, the CDR3 is TGTGCCAGCAGCCAAGATTTAGGTCCCCCGGGCGAGCAGTACTTC.

The sample holds many counts of this clone. The chain links TRBV9 to TRBJ2-3; 10 nucleotides align to TRBD2. This CDR3 spans 17 amino acids. Trimming cost V 4 bases and J 0 bases; bases outside gene matches: 8. Germline V gives CDR1 SGDLS, CDR2 YYNGEE. Here the CDR3 DNA reads TGTGCCAGCAGCTTACGGATACTAGCGGGAAGCACAGATACGCAGTATTTT. It codes for CASSLRILAGSTDTQYF.

This clone was observed many times. V is TRBV27 and J is TRBJ2-7; TRBD1 matches at 9 bases. Germline assignment: CDR1 MNHEY and CDR2 SMNVEV (reference sequence). Trimming cost V 4 bases and J 4 bases; bases outside gene matches: 11. The CDR3 runs to 16 residues. CDR3 sequence (DNA): TGTGCCAGCAGTTCACACTTTACAGGGGGCTCATACGAGCAGTACTTC. This translates into CASSSHFTGGSYEQYF.

Ten or more counts support this clone. The rearrangement links TRBV7-2 to TRBJ1-5; TRBD1 matches at 7 bases. V shed 0 bases, J shed 0 bases, and the junction held 5 bases outside the gene matches. The CDR3 totals 17 residues. From germline, CDR1 is SGHTA and CDR2 FQGNSA. CDR3 nucleotides: TGTGCCAGCAGCTTAGCGGGACAGCTATATAGCAATCAGCCCCAGCATTTT. Its protein is CASSLAGQLYSNQPQHF.

This clone showed up many times. This chain links TRBV30 with TRBJ1-5; D is possibly TRBD1 (6 bases). Germline CDR1 is GTSNPN and CDR2 is SVGIG (reference sequence). The CDR3 is 15 amino acids. Between the trimmed V and J ends, which lost 2 bases and 0 bases, there was a span of 11 bases. The CDR3 region has the DNA TGTGCCTGGAGTATAAGGACAGATAGCAATCAGCCCCAGCATTTT. Encoded protein: CAWSIRTDSNQPQHF.